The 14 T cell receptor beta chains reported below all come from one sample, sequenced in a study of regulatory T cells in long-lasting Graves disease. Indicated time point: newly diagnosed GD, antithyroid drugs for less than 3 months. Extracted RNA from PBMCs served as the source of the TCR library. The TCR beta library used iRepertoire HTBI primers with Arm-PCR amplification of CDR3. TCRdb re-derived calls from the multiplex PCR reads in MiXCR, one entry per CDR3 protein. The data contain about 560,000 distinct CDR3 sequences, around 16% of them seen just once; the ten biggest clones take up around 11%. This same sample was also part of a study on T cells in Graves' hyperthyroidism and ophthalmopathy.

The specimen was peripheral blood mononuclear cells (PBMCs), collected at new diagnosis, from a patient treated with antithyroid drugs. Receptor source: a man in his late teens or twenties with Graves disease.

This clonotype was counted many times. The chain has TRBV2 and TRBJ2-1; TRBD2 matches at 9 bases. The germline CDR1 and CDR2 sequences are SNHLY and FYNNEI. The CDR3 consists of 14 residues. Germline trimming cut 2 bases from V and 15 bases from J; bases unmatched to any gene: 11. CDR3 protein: CASSEFSGSTSAFF. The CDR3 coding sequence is TGTGCCAGCAGTGAATTTAGCGGGAGTACTTCTGCGTTCTTC.

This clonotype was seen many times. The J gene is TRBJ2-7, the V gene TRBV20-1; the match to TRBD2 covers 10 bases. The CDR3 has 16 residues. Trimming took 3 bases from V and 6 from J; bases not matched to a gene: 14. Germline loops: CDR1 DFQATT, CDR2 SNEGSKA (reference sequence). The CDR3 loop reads CSASRLAGDAWLEQYF. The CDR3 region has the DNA TGCAGTGCTAGCAGACTAGCGGGCGACGCCTGGCTCGAGCAGTACTTC.

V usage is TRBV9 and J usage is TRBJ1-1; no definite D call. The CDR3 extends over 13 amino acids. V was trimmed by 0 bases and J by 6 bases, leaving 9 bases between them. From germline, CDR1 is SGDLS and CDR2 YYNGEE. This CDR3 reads CASSVAPYAEAFF. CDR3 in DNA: TGTGCCAGCAGCGTAGCACCTTATGCTGAAGCTTTCTTT.

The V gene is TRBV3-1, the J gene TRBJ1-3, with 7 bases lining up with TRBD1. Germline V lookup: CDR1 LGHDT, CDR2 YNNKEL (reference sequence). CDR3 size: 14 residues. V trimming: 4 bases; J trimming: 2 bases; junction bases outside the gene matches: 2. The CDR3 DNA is TGTGCCAGCAGCCTTCAGGGGGCTGGAAACACCATATATTTT. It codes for CASSLQGAGNTIYF.

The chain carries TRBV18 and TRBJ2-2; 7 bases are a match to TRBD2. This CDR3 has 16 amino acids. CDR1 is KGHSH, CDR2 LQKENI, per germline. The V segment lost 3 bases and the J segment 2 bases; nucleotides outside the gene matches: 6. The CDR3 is CASSPTLAENTGELFF. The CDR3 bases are TGTGCCAGCTCACCCACGCTAGCGGAAAACACCGGGGAGCTGTTTTTT.

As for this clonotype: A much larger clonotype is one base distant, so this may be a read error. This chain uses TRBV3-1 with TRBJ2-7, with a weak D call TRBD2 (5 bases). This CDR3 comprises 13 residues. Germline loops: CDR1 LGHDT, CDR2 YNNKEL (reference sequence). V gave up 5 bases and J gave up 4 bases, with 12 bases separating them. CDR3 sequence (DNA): TGTGCCAGCAGCGGAGACCCGGGGTACGAGCAGTACTTC. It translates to CASSGDPGYEQYF.

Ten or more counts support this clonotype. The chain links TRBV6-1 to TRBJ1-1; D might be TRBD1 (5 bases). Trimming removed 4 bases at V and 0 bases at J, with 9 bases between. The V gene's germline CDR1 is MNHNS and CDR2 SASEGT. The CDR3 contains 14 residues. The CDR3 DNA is TGTGCCAGCAGTGCGGGACTGATGAACACTGAAGCTTTCTTT. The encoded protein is CASSAGLMNTEAFF.

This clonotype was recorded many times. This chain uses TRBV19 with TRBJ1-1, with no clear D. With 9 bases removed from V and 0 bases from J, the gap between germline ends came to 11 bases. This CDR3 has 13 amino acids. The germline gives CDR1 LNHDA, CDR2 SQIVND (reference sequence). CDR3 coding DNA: TGTGCCAGCAGCACACAGATGAACACTGAAGCTTTCTTT. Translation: CASSTQMNTEAFF.

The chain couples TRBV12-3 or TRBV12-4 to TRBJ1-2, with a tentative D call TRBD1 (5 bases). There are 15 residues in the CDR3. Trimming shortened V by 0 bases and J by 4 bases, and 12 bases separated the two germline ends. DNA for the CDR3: TGTGCCAGCAGTTTAGCGGCCCGGGACCCCTATGGCTACACCTTC. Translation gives CASSLAARDPYGYTF.

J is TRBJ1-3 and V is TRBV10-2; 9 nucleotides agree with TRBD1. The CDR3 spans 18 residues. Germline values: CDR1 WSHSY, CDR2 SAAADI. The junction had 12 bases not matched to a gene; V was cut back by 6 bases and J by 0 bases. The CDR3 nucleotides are TGCGCCAGCAGATCAGGTCCGGGACAGGGAAGCTCTGGAAACACCATATATTTT. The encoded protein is CASRSGPGQGSSGNTIYF.

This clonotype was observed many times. DNA of the CDR3: TGTGCCTGGAGTGTACCGGCCGGAGCGAACACCTTC. This sequence encodes CAWSVPAGANTF. The genes are TRBV30 and TRBJ1-2; D is uncertain. There are 12 residues in the CDR3. CDR1 and CDR2 from the germline V gene are GTSNPN and SVGIG (reference sequence). Trimming pared 0 bases from V and 12 bases from J, leaving 14 bases between.

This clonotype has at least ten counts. The CDR3 DNA sequence: TGTGCCAGCAGTGACCCCCGGACAGGAAGGAACACTGAAGCTTTCTTT. Its protein is CASSDPRTGRNTEAFF. J is TRBJ1-1 and V is TRBV2; 7 nucleotides align to TRBD1. From germline, CDR1 is SNHLY and CDR2 FYNNEI. The trim removed 3 bases at V and 1 base at J, leaving 8 bases unmatched. This CDR3 comprises 16 residues.

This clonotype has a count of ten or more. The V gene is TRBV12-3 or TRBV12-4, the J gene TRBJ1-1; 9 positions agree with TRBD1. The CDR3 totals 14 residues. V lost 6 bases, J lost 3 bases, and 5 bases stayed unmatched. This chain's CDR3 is CASSEQGAYTEAFF. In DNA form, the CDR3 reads TGTGCCAGCAGCGAACAGGGGGCTTACACTGAAGCTTTCTTT.

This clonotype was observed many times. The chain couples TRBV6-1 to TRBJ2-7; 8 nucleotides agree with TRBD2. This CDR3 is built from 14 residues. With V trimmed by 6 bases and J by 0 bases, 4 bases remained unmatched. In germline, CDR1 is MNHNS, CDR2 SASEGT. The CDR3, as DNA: TGTGCCAGCAGCAGCGGGGGCTTCTCCTACGAGCAGTACTTC. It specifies CASSSGGFSYEQYF.